The T cell receptor beta chain described here comes from a study of blood T cell repertoires in COVID-19. At the level of the study: Sample material is recorded as cDNA or gDNA derived from T cells, B-cell-depleted T cells, or PBMCs.

The germline V gene has CDR1 SGHTA and CDR2 FQGNSA. The CDR3 loop spans 11 amino acids. Trimming removed 5 bases at V and 6 bases at J, with 7 bases between. Clones were read by immunoSEQ multiplex PCR, and TCRdb kept only the in-frame ones, dropping some. Of a few hundred thousand clones listed, roughly four fifths are singletons. Across about two dozen US areas, participants ranged in age from roughly 18 to 95 years. A COVID-19 case had been met by exposed participants during the 2 weeks before study entry. The chain joins TRBV7-2 to TRBJ2-5; D gene uncertain. Sequenced material: PBMCs or T cells enriched from blood (not recorded which). The TCR originated in a man in his forties who had been exposed to COVID-19. The DNA for the CDR3 is TGTGCCAGCAGCACCGACAAGACCCAGTACTTC. Its translation is CASSTDKTQYF.